These 8 T cell receptor beta chains were all obtained from the same sample, sequenced in a study of blood T cell repertoires in COVID-19. Here immunoSEQ multiplex PCR was the method, and the copy in TCRdb shows in-frame clones only, minus some. The sample carries 110,000 or so clones, about 90% recorded once. The specimen sequenced was peripheral blood. These receptors originate from a woman aged 50 to 60 with acute or convalescent COVID-19.

A single count supports this clone. The chain joins TRBV7-9 to TRBJ1-2; D possibly corresponds to TRBD1 (5 bases). Deletions cut 5 bases from V and 3 bases from J, with 13 bases between. The CDR3 extends over 14 amino acids. CDR1 and CDR2 (germline): SEHNR, FQNEAQ (reference sequence). The CDR3 nucleotides are TGTGCCAGCAGCCTCCGGGGCGGGGACTATGGCTACACCTTC. It is translated as CASSLRGGDYGYTF.

A note on this clone: The sample contains more than one DNA sequence encoding this CDR3. The chain links TRBV6-5 to TRBJ1-5, with D unresolved. This CDR3 region has 15 residues. Per germline, CDR1 MNHEY and CDR2 SVGAGI. Trimming shortened V by 0 bases and J by 4 bases, and 10 bases separated the two germline ends. The CDR3 nucleotides read TGTGCCAGCAGTTACTCGAGCCGGGGTAATCAGCCCCAGCATTTT. Translated: CASSYSSRGNQPQHF.

The chain recombines TRBV27 with TRBJ2-5; 9 bases match TRBD1. CDR3 size: 16 residues. Germline CDR1 MNHEY, CDR2 SMNVEV (reference sequence). With 6 bases clipped from V and 4 bases from J, the junction kept 12 bases outside the gene matches. The CDR3 reads CASSRRTGTGRETQYF. The CDR3 DNA sequence: TGTGCCAGCAGCCGAAGGACCGGGACAGGGAGAGAGACCCAGTACTTC.

The chain combines TRBV6-7 with TRBJ1-3; 9 positions match TRBD1. TRBV6-7 is designated an ORF whose function remains uncertain. The CDR3 is 14 residues long. The CDR3 reads CEQGANLYGNTIYF. The CDR3 DNA is TGTGAACAGGGGGCCAATCTTTATGGAAACACCATATATTTT.

The chain carries TRBV28 and TRBJ2-5, with D unresolved. The CDR3 is 11 amino acids. Trimming shortened V by 5 bases and J by 6 bases, and 7 bases separated the two germline ends. The germline V gene has CDR1 MDHEN and CDR2 SYDVKM. The CDR3 spells CASSTKKTQYF. The CDR3 coding sequence is TGTGCCAGCAGTACAAAGAAGACCCAGTACTTC.

CDR3 residues: CASSTDFTYEQYF. In DNA, the CDR3 is TGTGCCAGCAGCACGGACTTTACCTACGAGCAGTACTTC. The rearrangement uses TRBV7-2 and TRBJ2-7, with D perhaps matching TRBD2 (5 bases). Germline V gene sequence: CDR1 SGHTA, CDR2 FQGNSA. The CDR3 sequence is 13 residues long. V lost 5 bases to trimming and J lost 2 bases, with 10 bases between them.

A few counts support this clone. CDR3 bases: TGCAGCGTTGGGACAGGGGGTGGACGGGGCACAGATACGCAGTATTTT. It encodes CSVGTGGGRGTDTQYF. This chain joins TRBV29-1 and TRBJ2-3, with 10 bases lining up with TRBD1. J was trimmed by 1 base and V by 4 bases; bases with no gene match: 8. The germline V gene encodes CDR1 SQVTM and CDR2 ANQGSEA. The CDR3 covers 16 residues.

V and J are TRBV7-2 and TRBJ2-2, with a weak D call TRBD2 (6 bases). The V gene's germline CDR1 is SGHTA and CDR2 FQGNSA. The CDR3 is made up of 15 amino acids. Trimming shortened V by 5 bases and J by 4 bases, and 14 bases separated the two germline ends. CDR3 residues: CASSLAGLGTGELFF. DNA of the CDR3: TGTGCCAGCAGCCTCGCGGGACTGGGCACCGGGGAGCTGTTTTTT.